One and the same sample provided the 11 T cell receptor beta chains below, sequenced in a study of T cell responses to AZD1222 COVID-19 vaccine (dated by TCRdb to about 2021). The time point label of this sample denotes: about 28 days (+/-7) after the second vaccine dose. The library was generated by the immunoSEQ multiplex PCR assay. TCRdb mirrors the immuneACCESS table, restricted to in-frame sequences. Some clones are absent from its copies; in checked studies, under half trace to an unresolved V gene, and the reason for the others is unknown. In this sample the table shows approximately 200,000 clones, approximately 93% of which occur a single time. The ten largest clones capture about 1% of the sample. The sequencing here drew on peripheral blood, taken 28 days after the second AZD1222 dose. The receptors stem from an adult who received the AZD1222 COVID-19 vaccine.

This sequence joins TRBV3-1 (or the pseudogene TRBV3-2) and TRBJ1-5, with D unclear. The CDR3 extends over 15 amino acids. Germline V gene data show CDR1 as LGHDT and CDR2 as YNNKEL (reference sequence). Between the trimmed V and J ends, which lost 1 base and 0 bases, there was a span of 7 bases. For the CDR3, the DNA is TGTGCCAGCAGCCAAGCCAGGAATAGCAATCAGCCCCAGCATTTT. It is translated as CASSQARNSNQPQHF.

The chain joins TRBV18 to TRBJ1-5; TRBD1 agrees at 10 bases. The CDR3 is 16 residues long. Germline CDR1 and CDR2: KGHSH and LQKENI. The trim removed 6 bases at V and 6 bases at J, leaving 11 bases unmatched. CDR3 DNA: TGTGCCAGCTCGCTTACCTGGGACAGGGGTTCTCAGCCCCAGCATTTT. Residues: CASSLTWDRGSQPQHF.

J is TRBJ1-3 and V is TRBV7-9; D uncertain. The length of the CDR3 is 15 residues. The V end was cut by 5 bases, the J end by 0 bases, with 11 bases between. Germline lookup yields CDR1 SEHNR and CDR2 FQNEAQ (reference sequence). The CDR3 protein is CASSPHRLSGNTIYF. CDR3 sequence (DNA): TGTGCCAGCAGCCCCCATAGGCTCTCTGGAAACACCATATATTTT.

J is TRBJ2-2 and V is TRBV12-3 or TRBV12-4; D ambiguous. This CDR3 is 13 amino acids long. V was cut by 3 bases and J by 2 bases, with 4 bases left in between. The CDR3 reads CASSFSNTGELFF. For the CDR3, the DNA is TGTGCCAGCAGTTTTAGTAACACCGGGGAGCTGTTTTTT.

This clone was recorded once. The chain recombines TRBV5-1 with TRBJ2-2; D is ambiguous. This CDR3 comprises 11 residues. The V and J ends lost 3 bases and 6 bases respectively, with 3 bases between them. Germline CDR1 SGHRS, CDR2 YFSETQ. The CDR3 sequence: CASSYAGELFF. The CDR3 DNA reads TGCGCCAGCAGCTACGCCGGGGAGCTGTTTTTT.

CDR3 nucleotides: TGTGCCAGCAGGGTCCCGACAGGGACCACCGGGGAGCTGTTTTTT. It encodes CASRVPTGTTGELFF. This chain links TRBV28 with TRBJ2-2; TRBD1 agrees at 7 bases. CDR1 MDHEN and CDR2 SYDVKM come from the germline V gene. This CDR3 is 15 amino acids long. The junction had 8 bases not matched to a gene; V was cut back by 6 bases and J by 4 bases.

This chain links TRBV18 with TRBJ1-5; the D gene is possibly TRBD1 (5 bases). Germline V gene data show CDR1 as KGHSH and CDR2 as LQKENI. Trimming took off 1 base at V and 0 bases at J, with 10 bases between the two ends. The CDR3 loop spans 16 amino acids. CDR3 sequence reads: CASSPRQTNSNQPQHF. CDR3 sequence (DNA): TGTGCCAGCTCACCACGACAGACAAATAGCAATCAGCCCCAGCATTTT.

This sequence joins TRBV6-5 and TRBJ1-1; D call uncertain. CDR3 length equals 14 residues. The germline CDR1 and CDR2 sequences are MNHEY and SVGAGI. Trimming left V 2 bases short and J 0 bases short, with 7 bases between. The DNA of the CDR3 is TGTGCCAGCAGTTACAGGGAGATGAACACTGAAGCTTTCTTT. Translated: CASSYREMNTEAFF.

This clone was detected once. The rearrangement joins TRBV5-1 to TRBJ1-5, with D tentatively TRBD1 (5 bases). In germline, CDR1 is SGHRS, CDR2 YFSETQ. The V gene lost 0 bases and the J gene lost 2 bases, with 9 bases spanning the gap. This CDR3 has 15 residues. This CDR3 reads CASSLAGTGNQPQHF. The CDR3 DNA follows: TGCGCCAGCAGCTTGGCTGGGACTGGCAATCAGCCCCAGCATTTT.

The chain uses TRBV7-9 and TRBJ1-4, with D maybe TRBD1 (5 bases). Trimming pared 7 bases from V and 7 bases from J, leaving 10 bases between. In germline, CDR1 is SEHNR, CDR2 FQNEAQ (reference sequence). CDR3 length: 12 residues. The CDR3 nucleotides read TGTGCCAGCAAGCCGGGACGTGAAAAACTGTTTTTT. Encoded protein: CASKPGREKLFF.

The rearrangement uses TRBV12-3 or TRBV12-4 and TRBJ2-1; D unclear. V was shortened by 3 bases and J by 8 bases, with 8 bases between the two germline ends. The CDR3 totals 12 residues. In nucleotides, the CDR3 is TGTGCCAGCAGTTTGGCTGGGGATGAGCAGTTCTTC. Residues: CASSLAGDEQFF.